One and the same sample provided the 10 T cell receptor beta chains below, sequenced in a study of patients and donors after allogeneic stem cell transplantation. TCRdb re-analysed the RT-PCR reads in MiXCR, keeping a single row per CDR3 protein. The data show some 960,000 distinct CDR3 sequences, with 18% seen just once and 5% to 6.5% held by the top ten. Sequenced input: blood, either unsorted or a sorted T cell fraction (not recorded which). These TCRs come from a human donor who was either an allogeneic HSCT recipient or a stem cell or donor lymphocyte infusion donor (not recorded which). It is not recorded whose cells these are; they may come from a transplant donor.

This clonotype was observed a few times. This chain connects TRBV5-6 to TRBJ1-4; D unresolved. This CDR3 spans 16 amino acids. Germline V lookup: CDR1 SGHDT, CDR2 YYEEEE. Trimming removed 4 bases at V and 0 bases at J, with 13 bases between. The CDR3 is CASSLGLGATNEKLFF. As DNA, the CDR3 is TGTGCCAGCAGCCTGGGATTAGGCGCAACTAATGAAAAACTGTTTTTT.

This chain connects TRBV3-1 to TRBJ2-7; D might be TRBD2 (6 bases). Trimming stripped 3 bases from V and 3 bases from J, with 15 bases between. Germline assignment: CDR1 LGHDT and CDR2 YNNKEL (reference sequence). This CDR3 contains 15 residues. CDR3 nucleotide sequence: TGTGCCAGCAGCCAGGATCCGGGAGTGGGCTACGAGCAGTACTTC. Translating it yields CASSQDPGVGYEQYF.

V and J are TRBV27 and TRBJ1-2; no clear D gene. Germline V gene data show CDR1 as MNHEY and CDR2 as SMNVEV (reference sequence). V lost 3 bases and J lost 8, with 16 bases in between. CDR3 length: 14 residues. The CDR3 sequence: CASSFEGKAEGYTF. CDR3 nucleotides: TGTGCCAGCAGTTTTGAGGGAAAGGCGGAAGGCTACACCTTC.

This clonotype came up many times. V and J are TRBV9 and TRBJ1-1, with 8 positions matching TRBD1. With 0 bases clipped from V and 8 bases from J, the junction kept 3 bases outside the gene matches. This CDR3 has 13 amino acids. Per germline, CDR1 SGDLS and CDR2 YYNGEE. The CDR3 coding sequence is TGTGCCAGCAGCGTAGGAGGACAGGGCGAAGCTTTCTTT. Translation: CASSVGGQGEAFF.

This clonotype was seen more than once but under ten times. The CDR3 reads CAISGVRDSHEAFF. CDR3 sequence (DNA): TGTGCCATCAGTGGCGTCCGGGACTCCCATGAAGCTTTCTTT. The chain links TRBV10-3 to TRBJ1-1; D might be TRBD1 (5 bases). CDR1 ENHRY and CDR2 SYGVKD come from the germline V gene. Trimming stripped 4 bases from V and 7 bases from J, with 16 bases between. This CDR3 is 14 amino acids long.

The rearrangement uses TRBV3-1 and TRBJ1-3, with D perhaps TRBD1 (6 bases). This CDR3 is 16 amino acids long. Trimming shortened V by 1 base and J by 4 bases, and 14 bases separated the two germline ends. From germline, CDR1 is LGHDT and CDR2 YNNKEL (reference sequence). The CDR3 DNA follows: TGTGCCAGCAGCCAAGTCCCGGGGGCGACCGGAAACACCATATATTTT. Its translation: CASSQVPGATGNTIYF.

This clonotype was found a few times. This chain links TRBV6-5 with TRBJ2-3; 10 bases map to TRBD1. Germline CDR1 is MNHEY and CDR2 is SVGAGI. The CDR3 has 15 amino acids. Trimming at V came to 2 bases and at J to 4 bases, leaving 3 bases not matched to a gene. Written as DNA, the CDR3 is TGTGCCAGCAGTTACGGGACAGGGGAGGCAGATACGCAGTATTTT. Translated: CASSYGTGEADTQYF.

This clonotype has only a few counts. The V gene is TRBV20-1, the J gene TRBJ1-5, with D possibly matching TRBD1 (5 bases). The CDR3 is 14 amino acids. V dropped 5 bases and J dropped 1 base, with 12 bases sitting between them. Germline lookup yields CDR1 DFQATT and CDR2 SNEGSKA (reference sequence). CDR3 DNA: TGCAGTGCTCCCCCCCCAGGGAGCAATCAGCCCCAGCATTTT. Its translation is CSAPPPGSNQPQHF.

This clonotype was counted many times. A junction end diverges from the germline sequence, so it may reflect a read error. The rearrangement joins TRBV12-3 or TRBV12-4 to TRBJ2-3; TRBD2 matches at 9 bases. The CDR3 sequence is 15 residues long. The CDR3 protein is CASSSWRGGTDTQYF. CDR3 bases: TGTGCCAGCAGTTCTTGGCGGGGGGGCACGGATACGCAGTATTTT.

The table lists this clonotype with many counts. The V and J genes are TRBV15 and TRBJ2-2; D not certain. Germline V gene sequence: CDR1 LNHNV, CDR2 YYDKDF (reference sequence). There are 14 residues in the CDR3. Trimming shortened V by 5 bases and J by 4 bases, and 11 bases separated the two germline ends. The CDR3 region is CATSFTSSTGELFF. CDR3 nucleotide sequence: TGTGCCACCAGCTTTACTTCCTCCACCGGGGAGCTGTTTTTT.